Below, 7 T cell receptor beta chains from the same sample are listed, as sequenced in a study of cytomegalovirus exposure and HLA in healthy donors. PCR employed 60 Vbeta and 13 Jbeta primers. Data came from immunoSEQ multiplex PCR; TCRdb stores just in-frame clones and leaves some out. The data show approximately 200,000 clones, with roughly 80% seen just once and 15% held by the top ten. The sequenced material came from PBMCs. Every receptor here comes from a man aged 35-49 years in good health and CMV-seronegative.

In regard to this clone: The sample holds other DNA sequences that translate to the same CDR3. This chain links TRBV19 with TRBJ2-5; 7 bases line up with TRBD1. The V and J ends lost 1 base and 2 bases, in that order; junction bases with no gene match: 1. Per the germline V gene, CDR1 is LNHDA and CDR2 is SQIVND (reference sequence). CDR3 length: 14 residues. The CDR3 sequence is CASSIGTGQETQYF. The CDR3, as DNA: TGTGCCAGTAGTATAGGGACAGGACAAGAGACCCAGTACTTC.

The chain links TRBV7-9 to TRBJ1-2; TRBD1 agrees at 9 bases. The junction had 4 bases not matched to a gene; V was cut back by 5 bases and J by 3 bases. The CDR3 has 14 residues. From germline, CDR1 is SEHNR and CDR2 FQNEAQ (reference sequence). This CDR3 reads CASSPRTGDYGYTF. In nucleotides, the CDR3 is TGTGCCAGCAGCCCCCGGACAGGGGACTATGGCTACACCTTC.

The gene calls are TRBV2 and TRBJ1-5; the D gene is possibly TRBD1 (6 bases). Germline V lookup: CDR1 SNHLY, CDR2 FYNNEI. The CDR3 runs 13 residues. Trimming removed 8 bases from V and 5 bases from J, with 13 bases in between. The CDR3 sequence: CASSLDRDQPQHF. CDR3 DNA sequence: TGTGCCAGCTCTTTGGACAGAGATCAGCCCCAGCATTTT.

The J gene is TRBJ2-3, the V gene TRBV4-1, with D possibly being TRBD2 (7 bases). The V gene's germline CDR1 is MGHRA and CDR2 YSYEKL. Trimming took 0 bases from V and 7 from J, leaving 20 bases between them. The CDR3 has 17 residues. CDR3 loop: CASSQEFAGAGFNTQYF. The CDR3 region has the DNA TGCGCCAGCAGCCAAGAGTTTGCGGGGGCAGGATTTAATACGCAGTATTTT.

The table lists this clone with a few counts. The chain uses TRBV27 and TRBJ2-5, with D perhaps matching TRBD2 (7 bases). The CDR3 has 14 residues. CDR1 and CDR2 from the germline V gene are MNHEY and SMNVEV (reference sequence). V lost 6 bases, J lost 5 bases, and 16 bases lay in between. The CDR3 DNA is TGTGCCAGCAGGACTAGGGGGGGTATGGAGACCCAGTACTTC. It codes for CASRTRGGMETQYF.

The J gene is TRBJ2-1, the V gene TRBV5-1, with 8 bases matching TRBD2. The trim removed 7 bases at V and 0 bases at J, leaving 6 bases unmatched. Germline CDR1 reads SGHRS; CDR2 reads YFSETQ. The CDR3 spans 15 residues. This CDR3 is CASCTSGGSYNEQFF. Here the CDR3 DNA reads TGCGCCAGCTGCACTAGCGGAGGCTCCTACAATGAGCAGTTCTTC.

The chain recombines TRBV5-5 with TRBJ2-5; 12 bases are shared with TRBD2. The J segment lost 4 bases and the V segment lost 4 bases, leaving 8 bases of the junction unmatched. This CDR3 comprises 16 residues. Germline V gives CDR1 SGHKS, CDR2 YYEKEE (reference sequence). CDR3 coding DNA: TGTGCCAGCAGCCCGACTAGCGGGAGTAGGGGAGAGACCCAGTACTTC. It codes for CASSPTSGSRGETQYF.